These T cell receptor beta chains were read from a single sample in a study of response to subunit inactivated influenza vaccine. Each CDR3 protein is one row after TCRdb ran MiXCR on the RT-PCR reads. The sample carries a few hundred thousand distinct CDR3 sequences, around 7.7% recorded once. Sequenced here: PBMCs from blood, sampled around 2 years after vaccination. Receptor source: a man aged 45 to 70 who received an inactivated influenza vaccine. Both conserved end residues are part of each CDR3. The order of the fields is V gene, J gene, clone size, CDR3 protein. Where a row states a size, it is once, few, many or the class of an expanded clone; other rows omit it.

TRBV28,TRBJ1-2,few,CASSISGTGAYGYTF
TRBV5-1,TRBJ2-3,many,CASSNGQAHDTQYF
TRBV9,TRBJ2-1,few,CASSVDGRGYNEQFF
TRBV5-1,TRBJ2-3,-,CASSSSGQQGTQYF
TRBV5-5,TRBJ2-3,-,CASSSAWFTDTQYF
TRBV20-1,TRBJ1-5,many,CSAPGTGINQPQHF
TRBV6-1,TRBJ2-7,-,CASNPRGQVFYEQYF
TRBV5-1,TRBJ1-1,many,CASSLQGMNTEAFF
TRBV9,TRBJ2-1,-,CASSISGGPVNEQFF
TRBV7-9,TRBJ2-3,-,CASSLMAGTDTQYF
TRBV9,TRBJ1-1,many,CASSVASQGAGTEAFF
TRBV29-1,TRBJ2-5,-,CSVGPNRQETQYF
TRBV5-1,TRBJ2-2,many,CASSLAQGTGELFF
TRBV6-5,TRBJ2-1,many,CASSYLNENEQFF
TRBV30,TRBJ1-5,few,CAWRITGDQPQHF
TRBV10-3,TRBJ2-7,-,CAIRDRDRDEQYF
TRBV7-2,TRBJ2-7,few,CASSYTGTETYEQYF
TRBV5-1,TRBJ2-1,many,CASSWSAGTRSNEQFF
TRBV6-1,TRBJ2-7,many,CASSETGQTYEQYF
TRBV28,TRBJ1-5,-,CASSFPTGGYQPQHF
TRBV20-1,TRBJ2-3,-,CSARETGYSTDTQYF
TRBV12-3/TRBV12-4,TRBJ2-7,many,CASSLSAGGTYEQYF
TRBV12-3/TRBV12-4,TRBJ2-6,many,CASSLGGGTGANVLTF
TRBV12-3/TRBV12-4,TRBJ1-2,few,CASSLPGLLEPNYGYTF
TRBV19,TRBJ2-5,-,CASSIGTPIQETQYF
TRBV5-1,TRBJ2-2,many,CASSRAEEGGYTGELFF
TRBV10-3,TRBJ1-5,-,CAISESWGARNQPQHF
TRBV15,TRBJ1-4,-,CATSKAVAREKLFF
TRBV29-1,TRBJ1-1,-,CSVVLVPGQGRGYGTEAFF
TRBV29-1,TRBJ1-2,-,CSVDHSNGYTF
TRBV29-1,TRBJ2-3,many,CSGTGGAGTDTQYF
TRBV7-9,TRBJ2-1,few,CASKPGGNEQFF
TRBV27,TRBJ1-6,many,CASSLSIYNSPLHF
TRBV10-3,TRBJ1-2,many,CAIKQAGSGYGYTF